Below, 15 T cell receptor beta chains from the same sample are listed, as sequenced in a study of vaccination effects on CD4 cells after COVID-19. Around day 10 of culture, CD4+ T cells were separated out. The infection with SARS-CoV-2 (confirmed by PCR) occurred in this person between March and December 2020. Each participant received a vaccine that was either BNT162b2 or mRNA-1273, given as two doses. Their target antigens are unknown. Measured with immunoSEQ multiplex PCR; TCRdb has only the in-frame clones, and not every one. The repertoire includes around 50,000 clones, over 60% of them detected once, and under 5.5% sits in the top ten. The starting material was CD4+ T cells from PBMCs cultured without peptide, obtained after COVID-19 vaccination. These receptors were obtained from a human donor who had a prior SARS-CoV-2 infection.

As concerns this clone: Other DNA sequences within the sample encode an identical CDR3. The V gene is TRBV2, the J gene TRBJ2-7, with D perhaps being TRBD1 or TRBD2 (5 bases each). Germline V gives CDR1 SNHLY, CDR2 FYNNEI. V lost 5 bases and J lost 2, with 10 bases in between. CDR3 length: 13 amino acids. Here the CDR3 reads CASSRDLPYEQYF. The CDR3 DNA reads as TGTGCCAGCAGTCGGGACCTACCCTACGAGCAGTACTTC.

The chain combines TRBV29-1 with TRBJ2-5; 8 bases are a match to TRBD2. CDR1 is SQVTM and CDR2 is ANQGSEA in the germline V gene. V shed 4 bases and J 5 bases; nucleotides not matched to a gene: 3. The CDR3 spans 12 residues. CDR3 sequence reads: CSVAAGGETQYF. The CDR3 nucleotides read TGCAGCGTTGCTGCGGGGGGTGAGACCCAGTACTTC.

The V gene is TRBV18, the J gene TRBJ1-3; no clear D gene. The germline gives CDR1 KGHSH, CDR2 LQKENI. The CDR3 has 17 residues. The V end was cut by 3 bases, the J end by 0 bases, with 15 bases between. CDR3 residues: CASSPFGLGFSGNTIYF. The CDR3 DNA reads TGTGCCAGCTCACCTTTTGGGCTCGGGTTCTCTGGAAACACCATATATTTT.

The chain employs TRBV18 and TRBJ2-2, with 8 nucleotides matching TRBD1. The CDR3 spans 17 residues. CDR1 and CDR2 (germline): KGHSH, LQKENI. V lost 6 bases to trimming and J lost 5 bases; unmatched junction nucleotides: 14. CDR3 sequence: CASSPEQSGGATGELFF. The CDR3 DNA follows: TGTGCCAGCTCCCCCGAACAGTCAGGGGGCGCGACCGGGGAGCTGTTTTTT.

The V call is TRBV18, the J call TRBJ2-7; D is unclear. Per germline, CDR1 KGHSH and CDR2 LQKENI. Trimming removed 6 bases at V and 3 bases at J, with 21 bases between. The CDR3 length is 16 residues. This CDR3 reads CASSENRAKGHYEQYF. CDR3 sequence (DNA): TGTGCCAGCTCCGAAAACCGGGCCAAAGGTCACTACGAGCAGTACTTC.

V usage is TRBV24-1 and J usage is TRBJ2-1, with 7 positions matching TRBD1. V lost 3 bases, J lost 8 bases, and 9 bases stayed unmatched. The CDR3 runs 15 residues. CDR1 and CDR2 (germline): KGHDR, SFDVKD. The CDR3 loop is CATSDPRQGVDEQFF. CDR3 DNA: TGTGCCACCAGTGATCCTAGACAGGGAGTCGATGAGCAGTTCTTC.

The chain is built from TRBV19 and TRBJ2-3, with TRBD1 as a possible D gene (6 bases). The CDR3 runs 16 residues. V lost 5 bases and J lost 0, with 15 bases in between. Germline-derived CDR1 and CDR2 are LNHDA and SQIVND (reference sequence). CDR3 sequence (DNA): TGTGCCAGTAGTCGGATCGGGACACCCAGCACAGATACGCAGTATTTT. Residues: CASSRIGTPSTDTQYF.

The CDR3 nucleotides read TGTGCCAGCAGTGAAGGGACAGATAATGAAAAACTGTTTTTT. This gives the protein CASSEGTDNEKLFF. J is TRBJ1-4 and V is TRBV6-1; the D gene is possibly TRBD1 (6 bases). Germline lookup yields CDR1 MNHNS and CDR2 SASEGT. The V end lost 1 base, the J end lost 4 bases, and 7 bases lay between the germline ends. The CDR3 covers 14 residues.

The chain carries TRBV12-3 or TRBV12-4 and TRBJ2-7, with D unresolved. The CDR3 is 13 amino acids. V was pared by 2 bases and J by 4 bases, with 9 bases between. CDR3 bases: TGTGCCAGCAGTTTATTCGGTCAGTACGAGCAGTACTTC. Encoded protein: CASSLFGQYEQYF.

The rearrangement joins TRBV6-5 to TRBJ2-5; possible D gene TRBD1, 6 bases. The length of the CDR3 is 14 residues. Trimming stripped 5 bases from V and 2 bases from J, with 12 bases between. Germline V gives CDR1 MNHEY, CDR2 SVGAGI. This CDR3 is CASSRRQVQETQYF. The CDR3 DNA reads TGTGCCAGCAGTCGACGACAGGTTCAAGAGACCCAGTACTTC.

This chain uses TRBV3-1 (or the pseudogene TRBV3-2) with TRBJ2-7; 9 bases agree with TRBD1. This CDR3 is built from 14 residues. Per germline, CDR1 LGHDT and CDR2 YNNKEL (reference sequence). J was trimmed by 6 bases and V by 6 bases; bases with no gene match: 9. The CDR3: CASSSRDRVLEQYF. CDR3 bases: TGTGCCAGCAGTTCCCGGGACAGGGTTCTCGAGCAGTACTTC.

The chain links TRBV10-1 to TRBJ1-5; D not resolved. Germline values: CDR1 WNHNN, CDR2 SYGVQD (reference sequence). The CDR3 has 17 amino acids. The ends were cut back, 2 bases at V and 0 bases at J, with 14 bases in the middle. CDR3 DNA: TGCGCCAGCAGTGAGAAGGACGTAGAGGATAGCAATCAGCCCCAGCATTTT. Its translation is CASSEKDVEDSNQPQHF.

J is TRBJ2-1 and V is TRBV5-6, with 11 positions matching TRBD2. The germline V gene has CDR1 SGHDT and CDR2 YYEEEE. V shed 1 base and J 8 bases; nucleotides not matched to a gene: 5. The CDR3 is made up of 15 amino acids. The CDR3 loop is CASSLYSGGAYEQFF. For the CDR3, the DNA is TGTGCCAGCAGCTTGTATAGCGGGGGGGCTTATGAGCAGTTCTTC.

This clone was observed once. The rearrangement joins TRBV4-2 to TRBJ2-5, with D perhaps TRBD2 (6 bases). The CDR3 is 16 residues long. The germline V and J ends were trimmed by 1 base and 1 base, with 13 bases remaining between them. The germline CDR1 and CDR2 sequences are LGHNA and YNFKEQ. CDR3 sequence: CASSQVYAEGQETQYF. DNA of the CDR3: TGTGCCAGCAGCCAAGTCTATGCGGAGGGCCAAGAGACCCAGTACTTC.

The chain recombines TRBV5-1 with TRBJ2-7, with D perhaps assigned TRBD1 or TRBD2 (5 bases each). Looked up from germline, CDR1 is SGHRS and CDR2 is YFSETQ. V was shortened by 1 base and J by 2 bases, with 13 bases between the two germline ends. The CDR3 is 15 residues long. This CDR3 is CASSLSTGGTYEQYF. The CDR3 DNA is TGCGCCAGCAGCTTGAGCACAGGAGGAACCTACGAGCAGTACTTC.